One and the same sample provided the 22 T cell receptor beta chains below, sequenced in a study of yellow fever vaccine responses in identical twins. Via MiXCR, TCRdb re-called the RT-PCR reads, giving one row per CDR3 protein. The profile shows roughly 2,700 distinct CDR3 sequences, 75% to 90% of them singletons. Material: T cells from blood (PBMCs), unsorted or a sorted subset (not recorded which), obtained before or after yellow fever vaccination (not recorded which). All receptors come from a female donor who received the yellow fever vaccine.

The V call is TRBV12-3 or TRBV12-4, the J call TRBJ2-2, with 7 bases lining up with TRBD1. The CDR3 runs 14 residues. V gave up 6 bases and J gave up 0 bases; unmatched junction bases: 1. The CDR3 here is CASRGTANTGELFF. The CDR3 nucleotides are TGTGCCAGCAGGGGGACAGCGAACACCGGGGAGCTGTTTTTT.

The CDR3 reads CASSRRTGVVGDTQYF. The CDR3 DNA reads TGTGCCAGCAGCCGGAGGACGGGGGTTGTGGGAGATACGCAGTATTTT. The chain links TRBV3-1 to TRBJ2-3; TRBD2 is a possible D gene (6 bases). Germline assignment: CDR1 LGHDT and CDR2 YNNKEL (reference sequence). Deletions cut 4 bases from V and 5 bases from J, with 19 bases between. This CDR3 has 16 residues.

This chain joins TRBV28 and TRBJ1-1; no firm D call. Trimming took 10 bases from V and 7 from J, leaving 16 bases between them. The CDR3 has 12 amino acids. Germline loops: CDR1 MDHEN, CDR2 SYDVKM. CDR3 sequence reads: CATTERRREAFF. The CDR3 region has the DNA TGTGCCACCACCGAGCGGAGGCGTGAAGCTTTCTTT.

About this clonotype: The CDR3 ends on some other residue instead of the conserved phenylalanine or tryptophan, so this is likely a read error. This chain joins TRBV6-2 or TRBV6-3 and TRBJ2-3, with 11 bases lining up with TRBD2. This CDR3 comprises 19 residues. Trimming cost V 5 bases and J 2 bases; bases outside gene matches: 15. Germline V gene data show CDR1 as MNHEY and CDR2 as SVGEGT. CDR3 in DNA: TGTGCCAGCAGTCACCAGTCCCGTGGGACTAGCGGACACACAGATACGCAGTATTTG. It codes for CASSHQSRGTSGHTDTQYL.

This clonotype is a singleton in its sample. The genes are TRBV24-1 and TRBJ2-3, with 9 bases identical to TRBD1. The CDR3 runs to 15 residues. The trim removed 7 bases at V and 3 bases at J, leaving 7 bases unmatched. CDR1 and CDR2 from the germline V gene are KGHDR and SFDVKD. CDR3 DNA sequence: TGTGCCACCAGCCGAGCCGGACAGGGGACAGATACGCAGTATTTT. Protein: CATSRAGQGTDTQYF.

This chain links TRBV11-3 with TRBJ2-1; 7 nucleotides agree with TRBD2. The V segment lost 8 bases and the J segment 8 bases; nucleotides outside the gene matches: 6. The CDR3 runs 12 residues. Germline values: CDR1 SGHNT, CDR2 YENEEA. CDR3: CASGGSGDEQFF. The CDR3 DNA reads as TGTGCCAGCGGCGGGAGTGGCGATGAGCAGTTCTTC.

The chain recombines TRBV23-1 with TRBJ1-3, with D uncertain. TRBV23-1 is treated as an ORF (open reading frame) with a function not yet certain. The CDR3 sequence is 15 residues long. V was trimmed by 2 bases and J by 2 bases, leaving 10 bases between them. DNA for the CDR3: TGCGCCAGCAGTCAAGGGGATGTAGCTGGAAACACCATATATTTT. Protein: CASSQGDVAGNTIYF.

The chain combines TRBV6-1 with TRBJ1-4; 8 positions agree with TRBD1. Per the germline V gene, CDR1 is MNHNS and CDR2 is SASEGT. V lost 4 bases, J lost 5 bases, and 3 bases stayed unmatched. This CDR3 is 14 amino acids long. The CDR3 loop reads CASSVRDRNEKLFF. The CDR3 DNA reads TGTGCCAGCAGTGTCCGGGACAGGAATGAAAAACTGTTTTTT.

This clonotype has only a few counts. The chain employs TRBV2 and TRBJ2-7; D not certain. The V gene lost 3 bases and the J gene lost 6 bases, with 12 bases spanning the gap. The CDR3 is 13 amino acids. In germline, CDR1 is SNHLY, CDR2 FYNNEI. In DNA, the CDR3 is TGTGCCAGCAGTGATGGCCAGATCGGCGAGCAGTACGTC. Its translation: CASSDGQIGEQYV.

The chain links TRBV11-1 to TRBJ2-1; tentatively, D is TRBD1 or TRBD2 (5 bases each). This CDR3 comprises 13 residues. Trimming removed 3 bases at V and 6 bases at J, with 9 bases between. CDR1 and CDR2 (germline): SGHAT, FQDESV (reference sequence). The DNA for the CDR3 is TGTGCCAGCAGCTTCGGGACCTCCAATGAGCAGTTCTTC. Its translation: CASSFGTSNEQFF. The whole variable domain, filled in from reference TRBV11-1 and TRBJ2-1, reads EAEVAQSPRYKITEKSQAVAFWCDPISGHATLYWYRQILGQGPELLVQFQDESVVDDSQLPKDRFSAERLKGVDSTLKIQPAELGDSAMYLCASSFGTSNEQFFGPGTRLTVL.

The chain recombines TRBV5-1 with TRBJ2-4; D perhaps matches TRBD1 (6 bases). Germline V CDR1 and CDR2: SGHRS, YFSETQ. Trimming shortened V by 3 bases and J by 6 bases, and 16 bases separated the two germline ends. CDR3 length: 15 amino acids. Here the CDR3 DNA reads TGCGCCAGCAGCTCTGACAGGAGCAATTCAAACATTCAGTACTTC. Translated, it gives CASSSDRSNSNIQYF.

This sequence joins TRBV29-1 and TRBJ1-1; unclear D gene. Germline CDR1 reads SQVTM; CDR2 reads ANQGSEA. The V and J ends lost 3 bases and 5 bases respectively, with 10 bases between them. The CDR3 loop spans 12 amino acids. The CDR3 here is CSVDRPETEAFF. DNA for the CDR3: TGCAGCGTTGACCGACCGGAGACTGAAGCTTTCTTT. The entire variable domain, with the rest obtained from reference TRBV29-1 and TRBJ1-1, is as follows: SAVISQKPSRDICQRGTSLTIQCQVDSQVTMMFWYRQQPGQSLTLIATANQGSEATYESGFVIDKFPISRPNLTFSTLTVSNMSPEDSSIYLCSVDRPETEAFFGQGTRLTVV.

The V call is TRBV14, the J call TRBJ1-4, with D perhaps TRBD1 (5 bases). This CDR3 is built from 16 residues. CDR1 is SGHDN, CDR2 FVKESK, per germline. Trimming shortened V by 2 bases and J by 4 bases, and 14 bases separated the two germline ends. For the CDR3, the DNA is TGTGCCAGCAGCCAATCCATGAGGGGCGGTAATGAAAAACTGTTTTTT. Its translation: CASSQSMRGGNEKLFF.

This clonotype was detected once. V is TRBV19 and J is TRBJ1-1; 9 bases align to TRBD1. The CDR3 spans 16 residues. The V gene's germline CDR1 is LNHDA and CDR2 SQIVND (reference sequence). V lost 6 bases and J lost 2; bases outside the gene matches: 10. The CDR3 loop is CASSTNRGLRNTEAFF. CDR3 nucleotide sequence: TGTGCCAGTAGCACTAACAGGGGGCTGCGAAACACTGAAGCTTTCTTT.

The CDR3 spells CATSDRDRASTEAFF. CDR3 DNA sequence: TGTGCCACCAGTGATAGGGACAGGGCCAGTACTGAAGCTTTCTTT. V gene TRBV24-1 combines with J gene TRBJ1-1; 9 bases match TRBD1. The CDR3 covers 15 residues. J lost 5 bases, V lost 3 bases, and 6 bases had no gene match. Per the germline V gene, CDR1 is KGHDR and CDR2 is SFDVKD.

V is TRBV20-1 and J is TRBJ2-3; 8 bases map to TRBD2. The CDR3 has 15 residues. The germline V gene encodes CDR1 DFQATT and CDR2 SNEGSKA (reference sequence). V dropped 5 bases and J dropped 0; count of bases not matched to a gene: 7. The CDR3 DNA sequence: TGCAGTGCTGATCGACTAGCGAAAAGCACAGATACGCAGTATTTT. Translation: CSADRLAKSTDTQYF.

The genes are TRBV12-3 or TRBV12-4 and TRBJ2-7, with 8 bases aligning to TRBD1. The CDR3 sequence is 13 residues long. J lost 0 bases, V lost 7 bases, and 2 bases had no gene match. The CDR3 sequence is CASKQGGSYEQYF. The CDR3 nucleotides read TGTGCCAGCAAACAGGGGGGCTCCTACGAGCAGTACTTC.

The V call is TRBV5-1, the J call TRBJ2-1, with 8 positions matching TRBD1. The length of the CDR3 is 14 residues. The V gene's germline CDR1 is SGHRS and CDR2 YFSETQ. Trimming removed 0 bases from V and 8 bases from J; junction bases left unmatched: 4. The DNA for the CDR3 is TGCGCCAGCAGCTTGGCGCAGGGGGCGGATGAGCAGTTCTTC. As protein: CASSLAQGADEQFF.

The chain uses TRBV11-3 and TRBJ1-5; D is undetermined. This CDR3 is built from 11 residues. Germline V lookup: CDR1 SGHNT, CDR2 YENEEA. Trimming stripped 8 bases from V and 4 bases from J, with 6 bases between. DNA of the CDR3: TGTGCCAGCGGGTATAATCAGCCCCAGCATTTT. Its protein is CASGYNQPQHF.

This clonotype was counted a single time. The chain links TRBV18 to TRBJ2-4; TRBD1 matches 9 bases. The V gene's germline CDR1 is KGHSH and CDR2 LQKENI. J was trimmed by 2 bases and V by 3 bases; bases with no gene match: 5. The CDR3 covers 16 residues. The CDR3 is CASSPPGQGTKNIQYF. DNA of the CDR3: TGTGCCAGCTCACCTCCGGGACAGGGAACCAAAAACATTCAGTACTTC.

The chain couples TRBV12-3 or TRBV12-4 to TRBJ2-1; D perhaps matches TRBD2 (5 bases). The CDR3 has 12 residues. The ends were cut back, 5 bases at V and 9 bases at J, with 11 bases in the middle. CDR3 nucleotides: TGTGCCAGCAGTCAACCCGGAGGTGAGCAGTTCTTC. Translating it yields CASSQPGGEQFF.

The rearrangement uses TRBV18 and TRBJ2-3, with D unresolved. CDR3 size: 11 residues. Germline CDR1 KGHSH, CDR2 LQKENI. V gave up 4 bases and J gave up 5 bases, with 4 bases separating them. The CDR3: CASSRKDTQYF. The CDR3 coding sequence is TGTGCCAGCTCACGAAAAGATACGCAGTATTTT.